This is a list of T cell receptor beta chains from one sample in a study of T cell responses to AZD1222 COVID-19 vaccine. The method was immunoSEQ multiplex PCR; TCRdb's version includes in-frame clones alone and lacks a portion of them. The table has some 150,000 clones, approximately 89% seen once; the top ten hold under 2%. Sequencing was performed on peripheral blood, taken 28 days after the second AZD1222 dose. The receptors were gathered from an adult who received the AZD1222 COVID-19 vaccine. Each CDR3 is given with its conserved first and last residue. Fields, in order: V gene, J gene, clone size, D gene, CDR3 DNA, CDR3 protein. The D gene is left open where the match is weak. The size field is filled for only some rows; it gives once, few, many or a size class.

TRBV27	TRBJ2-3	few	TRBD1	TGTGCCAGCAGTTTGACAGGGGGCGCAGATACGCAGTATTTT	CASSLTGGADTQYF
TRBV11-2	TRBJ1-3	-	TRBD1	TGTGCCAGCAGCACCGGGGGGGGACAGCAGTCCCAAATTAGAAACACCATATATTTT	CASSTGGGQQSQIRNTIYF
TRBV7-9	TRBJ2-1	-	TRBD2	TGTGCCACCCCAATGGGGGGGATCTACAATGAGCAGTTCTTC	CATPMGGIYNEQFF
TRBV6-2/TRBV6-3	TRBJ1-1	once	-	TGTGCCAGCAGTCAGCCTTCGACAGTAGCTTTCTTT	CASSQPSTVAFF
TRBV28	TRBJ1-2	-	TRBD1	TGTGCCAGCATGGGGCAGGGGGCAATCTATGGCTACACCTTC	CASMGQGAIYGYTF
TRBV12-3/TRBV12-4	TRBJ2-1	-	-	TGTGCCAGCAGTCTGAGAGCGTACAATGAGCAGTTCTTC	CASSLRAYNEQFF
TRBV6-5	TRBJ2-7	-	-	TGTGCCAGCAGGCAGGGGGGAACTGGTGAGCAGTACTTC	CASRQGGTGEQYF
TRBV5-8	TRBJ2-7	-	-	TGTGCCAGCAGCTTGGGGCCCTCTTTGGGGATTATGTACGAGCAGTACTTC	CASSLGPSLGIMYEQYF
TRBV19	TRBJ1-2	-	-	TGTGCCAGTAGTATAGATTGGCCAGGGCGGTATGGCTACACCTTC	CASSIDWPGRYGYTF
TRBV7-2	TRBJ1-2	-	-	TGTGCCAGCAGCTTGGGACCCGACAAGGACTATGGCTACACCTTC	CASSLGPDKDYGYTF
TRBV10-2	TRBJ1-1	-	-	TGCGCCAGCACCTGGGGGGCCACTGAAGCTTTCTTT	CASTWGATEAFF
TRBV4-3	TRBJ1-6	-	-	TGCGCCAGCAGCCAAGATCCGCCCGGGGGAAATTCACCCCTCCACTTT	CASSQDPPGGNSPLHF
TRBV2	TRBJ2-2	-	TRBD2	TGTGCCAGCATGGTACTTTGGGGGACCGGGAGGAACGGGGAGCTGTTTTTT	CASMVLWGTGRNGELFF
TRBV25-1	TRBJ1-2	-	TRBD1	TGTGCCAGCAGCCCGGGACAGCGGATAGGAGGCTACACCTTC	CASSPGQRIGGYTF
TRBV6-5	TRBJ1-2	-	-	TGTGCCAGCGGGGGTCCGTCAGTGGGCGGCTACACCTTC	CASGGPSVGGYTF
TRBV12-3/TRBV12-4	TRBJ1-3	-	-	TGTGCCAGCAGTTTCCAATCGGGAAACACCATATATTTT	CASSFQSGNTIYF
TRBV19	TRBJ1-2	-	-	TGTGCCAGTAGTCCCGAGCTGGGGGGCGGCTATGGCTACACCTTC	CASSPELGGGYGYTF
TRBV12-5	TRBJ1-2	-	-	TGTGCTAGTGGTTTTAAGGACTCCCGGACCCGTAACTATGGCTACACCTTC	CASGFKDSRTRNYGYTF
TRBV6-5	TRBJ1-2	few	TRBD1	TGTGCCAGCAGTTCTGACAGGGTCAACTATGGCTACACCTTC	CASSSDRVNYGYTF
TRBV7-3	TRBJ2-3	-	-	TGTGCCAGCAGCCGGAGCAGCACAGATACGCAGTATTTT	CASSRSSTDTQYF
TRBV12-3/TRBV12-4	TRBJ2-1	-	-	TGTGCCAGCAGTTTGGGGACTGCGGAGTTCTTC	CASSLGTAEFF
TRBV7-9	TRBJ2-2	-	-	TGTGCCAGCAGCTCGACAGGCCCTGACACCGGGGAGCTGTTTTTT	CASSSTGPDTGELFF
TRBV7-2	TRBJ2-4	-	TRBD2	TGTGCCAGCAGCTTAGTACCTAGCGGGATCTTAGCCAAAAACATTCAGTACTTC	CASSLVPSGILAKNIQYF
TRBV5-1	TRBJ1-1	-	-	TGCGCCAGCAGCTTAATGCCAGGGGTAAATGAAGCTTTCTTT	CASSLMPGVNEAFF
TRBV7-8	TRBJ2-1	-	TRBD2	TGTGCCAGCAGCTTAGAAAGACTAGCCGCATCCCATGAGCAGTTCTTC	CASSLERLAASHEQFF
TRBV10-3	TRBJ2-1	-	TRBD2	TGTGCCATCAGAGCCGGGACTAGCGGGAGTAGGTCCTACAATGAGCAGTTCTTC	CAIRAGTSGSRSYNEQFF
TRBV27	TRBJ1-6	once	TRBD1	TGTGCCAGCAGTTTTCTTGGACAGGGACATAATTCACCCCTCCACTTT	CASSFLGQGHNSPLHF
TRBV4-2	TRBJ1-3	-	-	TGTGCCAGCAGCCAAGGTCCCCTGATGGAGGGCTCTGGAAACACCATATATTTT	CASSQGPLMEGSGNTIYF
TRBV20-1	TRBJ1-2	-	-	TGCAGTGCCAGTGATGGGGGCAGCTATGGCTACACCTTC	CSASDGGSYGYTF
TRBV15	TRBJ1-1	once	TRBD1	TGTGCCACCAGCAAGGGACAGGGGAACACTGAAGCTTTCTTT	CATSKGQGNTEAFF
TRBV3-1/TRBV3-2	TRBJ1-1	-	-	TGTGCCAGCAGCCAAGATAGAAAGGGAGACACTGAAGCTTTCTTT	CASSQDRKGDTEAFF
TRBV30	TRBJ1-1	-	-	TGTGCCTGGAGTGTTCACGGGAATGAAGCTTTCTTT	CAWSVHGNEAFF
TRBV28	TRBJ2-7	-	-	TGTGCCAGCTCTCCTGGGGAGAGCGGCGCCTACGAGCAGTACTTC	CASSPGESGAYEQYF
TRBV11-3	TRBJ2-1	-	-	TGTGCCAGCAGCTTCCTGGACTACTACAATGAGCAGTTCTTC	CASSFLDYYNEQFF
TRBV30	TRBJ2-7	-	TRBD1	TGTGCCTGGGGTAAAACGGACAGGCTGCCCGCGACAGAGCAGTACTTC	CAWGKTDRLPATEQYF
TRBV7-8	TRBJ1-3	-	-	TGTGCCAGCAGCGGTAGCGGGTTCTCTGGAAACACCATATATTTT	CASSGSGFSGNTIYF
TRBV27	TRBJ2-6	-	-	TGTGCCAGCAGTTATCGACAGAACTCTGGGGCCAACGTCCTGACTTTC	CASSYRQNSGANVLTF
TRBV6-2/TRBV6-3	TRBJ2-1	-	-	TGTGCCAGCAGTAACATTAGGGGCCATGAGCAGTTCTTC	CASSNIRGHEQFF
TRBV6-6	TRBJ1-2	-	-	TGTGCCAGCAGCTCGGGACAAACCATCTATGGCTACACCTTC	CASSSGQTIYGYTF
TRBV10-3	TRBJ2-3	-	TRBD2	TGTGCCATCAGCAGGACTAGCGGACCCTCTGCGCGAGATACGCAGTATTTT	CAISRTSGPSARDTQYF
TRBV27	TRBJ1-2	once	-	TGTGCCAGCAGTTCCGGGACCGGCTATGTCGGCTACACCTTC	CASSSGTGYVGYTF